A single sample is the source of the 20 T cell receptor beta chains below, sequenced in a study of cytomegalovirus exposure and HLA in healthy donors. The primer mix had 60 Vbeta and 13 Jbeta primers. The repertoire was sequenced with immunoSEQ multiplex PCR; TCRdb's copy has only in-frame clones and lacks some. The sample records 110,000 to 150,000 clones, about 64% being singletons. Sequenced sample: PBMCs. Source of these receptors: a man in his fifties or sixties in good health and CMV-seronegative.

The V call is TRBV7-8, the J call TRBJ1-5, with a possible D match to TRBD1 (6 bases). The CDR3 is 14 residues long. Germline assignment: CDR1 SGHVS and CDR2 FQNEAQ. V shed 7 bases and J shed 2 bases, with 12 bases lying between them. This chain's CDR3 is CASTPGQGNQPQHF. The CDR3 DNA is TGTGCCAGCACTCCGGGACAAGGCAATCAGCCCCAGCATTTT.

J is TRBJ1-1 and V is TRBV6-5; D call uncertain. Per the germline V gene, CDR1 is MNHEY and CDR2 is SVGAGI. The CDR3 contains 14 residues. Trimming took off 0 bases at V and 2 bases at J, with 7 bases between the two ends. The CDR3 nucleotides read TGTGCCAGCAGTTACTCGCGGGATAACACTGAAGCTTTCTTT. It yields the protein CASSYSRDNTEAFF.

The chain couples TRBV4-2 to TRBJ2-1, with TRBD2 matching 7 bases. The CDR3 has 17 amino acids. The trim removed 1 base at V and 6 bases at J, leaving 12 bases unmatched. CDR1 is LGHNA and CDR2 is YNFKEQ in the germline V gene. The CDR3, as DNA: TGTGCCAGCAGCCAAGTTGGACGTAATGCGGGAGCCAATGAGCAGTTCTTC. Translating gives CASSQVGRNAGANEQFF.

The chain recombines TRBV11-3 with TRBJ2-2; maybe TRBD2 (6 bases). The germline V gene has CDR1 SGHNT and CDR2 YENEEA. Trimming removed 0 bases from V and 1 base from J, with 9 bases in between. The length of the CDR3 is 16 residues. This chain's CDR3 is CASSLESGRNTGELFF. In nucleotides, the CDR3 is TGTGCCAGCAGCTTAGAGTCCGGGAGGAACACCGGGGAGCTGTTTTTT.

Only one count was recorded for this clone. The chain employs TRBV28 and TRBJ1-1; D call uncertain. Per germline, CDR1 MDHEN and CDR2 SYDVKM. This CDR3 contains 10 residues. Deletions cut 3 bases from V and 9 bases from J, with 5 bases between. The CDR3 loop is CASSFGKAFF. In DNA form, the CDR3 reads TGTGCCAGCAGTTTCGGTAAAGCTTTCTTT.

As for this clone: A read error may produce the germline difference seen at one junction end. The gene calls are TRBV27 and TRBJ2-3; 9 bases match TRBD2. The germline V gene encodes CDR1 MNHEY and CDR2 SMNVEV (reference sequence). There are 16 residues in the CDR3. The CDR3 DNA is TGTGTCAGCAGTTACAGACTAGCGGCTAGCACAGATACGCAGTATTTT. The encoded protein is CVSSYRLAASTDTQYF.

The genes are TRBV7-8 and TRBJ2-7, with TRBD1 identical over 7 bases. The CDR3 is 16 amino acids. CDR1 is SGHVS, CDR2 FQNEAQ, per germline. J lost 0 bases, V lost 1 base, and 6 bases had no gene match. The CDR3 DNA sequence: TGTGCCAGCAGCTTAGGGAGACAGGGTAGCTCCTACGAGCAGTACTTC. This sequence encodes CASSLGRQGSSYEQYF.

The chain combines TRBV6-5 with TRBJ2-7, with D possibly matching TRBD2 (5 bases). Germline CDR1 reads MNHEY; CDR2 reads SVGAGI. This CDR3 is 15 amino acids long. The V gene lost 6 bases and the J gene lost 0 bases, with 15 bases spanning the gap. The CDR3 nucleotides read TGTGCCAGCAGCGAGGCCGAGGGAGCCTCCTACGAGCAGTACTTC. Residues: CASSEAEGASYEQYF.

This clone has only one observation. The CDR3 loop reads CASSWGPGRDTQYF. In DNA, the CDR3 is TGTGCCAGCAGTTGGGGACCGGGGAGGGATACGCAGTATTTT. The V gene is TRBV28, the J gene TRBJ2-3; TRBD2 might be the D (6 bases). Germline loops: CDR1 MDHEN, CDR2 SYDVKM. This CDR3 comprises 14 residues. V lost 4 bases to trimming and J lost 6 bases, with 14 bases between them.

The chain links TRBV28 to TRBJ2-2, with 7 bases identical to TRBD2. With V trimmed by 3 bases and J by 0 bases, 1 base remained unmatched. CDR1 MDHEN and CDR2 SYDVKM come from the germline V gene. The CDR3 loop spans 15 amino acids. The CDR3 is CASSFAGANTGELFF. The CDR3 DNA reads TGTGCCAGCAGTTTTGCGGGAGCGAACACCGGGGAGCTGTTTTTT.

The chain carries TRBV28 and TRBJ1-5; TRBD1 matches 10 bases. The trim removed 3 bases at V and 5 bases at J, leaving 13 bases unmatched. This CDR3 comprises 18 residues. Per germline, CDR1 MDHEN and CDR2 SYDVKM. Here the CDR3 DNA reads TGTGCCAGCAGTTTCTCCTTCCGACAGGGGGCGATGGATCAGCCCCAGCATTTT. Translated: CASSFSFRQGAMDQPQHF.

The chain has TRBV28 and TRBJ2-5; TRBD2 aligns across 9 bases. The CDR3 is 14 residues long. CDR1 is MDHEN, CDR2 SYDVKM, per germline. The V gene end was trimmed by 3 bases and the J gene end by 7 bases; junction bases not matched to a gene: 6. CDR3 loop: CASSLTREGATQYF. The CDR3 DNA follows: TGTGCCAGCAGTTTGACGCGGGAGGGAGCGACCCAGTACTTC.

The chain uses TRBV4-1 and TRBJ2-4, with no clear D. CDR3 size: 15 residues. Trimming took off 0 bases at V and 5 bases at J, with 11 bases between the two ends. Germline CDR1 and CDR2: MGHRA and YSYEKL. DNA of the CDR3: TGCGCCAGCAGCCAAGATCATGCCGCGGAAAACATTCAGTACTTC. It encodes CASSQDHAAENIQYF.

The chain combines TRBV5-1 with TRBJ2-5, with D hard to call. V lost 0 bases, J lost 2 bases, and 14 bases lay in between. The CDR3 spans 16 residues. CDR1 and CDR2 (germline): SGHRS, YFSETQ. The CDR3 DNA reads as TGCGCCAGCAGCTTGGTGGCGACGACAAGACAAGAGACCCAGTACTTC. This translates into CASSLVATTRQETQYF.

The chain is built from TRBV2 and TRBJ2-3; the D gene is possibly TRBD1 (7 bases). Germline CDR1 is SNHLY and CDR2 is FYNNEI. This CDR3 is built from 17 residues. V lost 4 bases, J lost 0 bases, and 17 bases lay in between. The CDR3 region has the DNA TGTGCCAGCAGTGGACGCGGGACAGAGGCTAGCACAGATACGCAGTATTTT. It yields the protein CASSGRGTEASTDTQYF.

This clone was found a few times. V usage is TRBV6-5 and J usage is TRBJ1-4; D is uncertain. With 5 bases removed from V and 10 bases from J, the gap between germline ends came to 17 bases. The CDR3 contains 14 residues. Germline V gene lookup returns CDR1 MNHEY and CDR2 SVGAGI. The CDR3: CASSVKPTGGKLFF. For the CDR3, the DNA is TGTGCCAGCAGTGTCAAGCCAACGGGTGGAAAACTGTTTTTT.

V gene TRBV27 combines with J gene TRBJ2-1, with TRBD2 matching 7 bases. V shed 6 bases, J shed 0 bases, and the junction held 20 bases outside the gene matches. The CDR3 runs to 20 residues. Per the germline V gene, CDR1 is MNHEY and CDR2 is SMNVEV (reference sequence). This CDR3 is CASRGDWDYPRSSSYNEQFF. The CDR3 DNA follows: TGTGCCAGCAGAGGGGATTGGGACTACCCAAGGAGTAGCTCCTACAATGAGCAGTTCTTC.

This clone appeared once. This sequence joins TRBV28 and TRBJ2-1; 9 bases line up with TRBD1. This CDR3 is 16 amino acids long. Germline-derived CDR1 and CDR2 are MDHEN and SYDVKM. V shed 4 bases, J shed 2 bases, and the junction held 6 bases outside the gene matches. The CDR3 DNA follows: TGTGCCAGCAGTTCCTTGGACAGGGGAACCTACAATGAGCAGTTCTTC. It specifies CASSSLDRGTYNEQFF.

This clone was observed a few times. The chain recombines TRBV11-2 with TRBJ2-7, with D perhaps matching TRBD1 (5 bases). The CDR3 has 15 residues. Trimming left V 3 bases short and J 1 base short, with 13 bases between. Germline V gene sequence: CDR1 SGHAT, CDR2 FQNNGV. The CDR3 sequence: CASSFPQGDSYEQYF. For the CDR3, the DNA is TGTGCCAGCAGCTTTCCGCAGGGCGATTCCTACGAGCAGTACTTC.

The table lists this clone with a count of one. The chain combines TRBV6-5 with TRBJ1-3, with D unresolved. Germline CDR1 reads MNHEY; CDR2 reads SVGAGI. The CDR3 is made up of 16 amino acids. With 0 bases removed from V and 5 bases from J, the gap between germline ends came to 14 bases. CDR3 sequence (DNA): TGTGCCAGCAGTTACTCGGTTCGGGGAACTAGAAACACCATATATTTT. Residues: CASSYSVRGTRNTIYF.